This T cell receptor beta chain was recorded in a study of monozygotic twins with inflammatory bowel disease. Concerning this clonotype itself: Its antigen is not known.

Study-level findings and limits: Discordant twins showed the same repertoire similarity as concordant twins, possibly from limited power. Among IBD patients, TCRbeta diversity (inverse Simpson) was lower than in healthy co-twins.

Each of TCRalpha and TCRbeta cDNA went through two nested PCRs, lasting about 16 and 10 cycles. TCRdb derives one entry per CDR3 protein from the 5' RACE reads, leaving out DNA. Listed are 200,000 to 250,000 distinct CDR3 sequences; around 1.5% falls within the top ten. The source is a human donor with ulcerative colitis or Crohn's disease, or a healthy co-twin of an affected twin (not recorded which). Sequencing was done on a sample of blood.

CDR3 loop: CASSWTTTTGELFF. The chain combines TRBV12-3 or TRBV12-4 with TRBJ2-2; TCRdb outputs TRBD2, but without DNA this stays unchecked. This CDR3 is 14 amino acids long.